This entry is about one TCR beta chain. The antigen remains unidentified. This sample stems from a study of OX40 agonist ivuxolimab in advanced cancers. Study-wide background: Participants averaged approximately 65 years of age (range roughly 23 to 90) and were around 83% male. The eligibility criteria allowed prior anti-PD-1, anti-PD-L1 or anti-CTLA-4 therapy, and 30% to 45% had some.

Notes on the study in general: There were also nonresponders showing low normalized T-cell clonal expansion.

The CDR3 contains 13 residues. The germline V gene has CDR1 SQVTM and CDR2 ANQGSEA. J lost 4 bases, V lost 4 bases, and 4 bases had no gene match. Sequencing used immunoSEQ multiplex PCR; TCRdb keeps in-frame clones, though not all of them. The sample shows 70,000 to 95,000 clones, 84% of them seen only once. The source of this sequence is an adult with an advanced solid tumor such as melanoma, head and neck, liver or kidney cancer. The sample was CD4+ or CD8+ T cells sorted from blood, taken in a trial of the OX40 agonist ivuxolimab. The V gene is TRBV29-1, the J gene TRBJ1-3; TRBD1 aligns across 7 bases. The DNA for the CDR3 is TGCAGCGTTGGGACAGGCCCCGGAAACACCATATATTTT. Translating gives CSVGTGPGNTIYF.